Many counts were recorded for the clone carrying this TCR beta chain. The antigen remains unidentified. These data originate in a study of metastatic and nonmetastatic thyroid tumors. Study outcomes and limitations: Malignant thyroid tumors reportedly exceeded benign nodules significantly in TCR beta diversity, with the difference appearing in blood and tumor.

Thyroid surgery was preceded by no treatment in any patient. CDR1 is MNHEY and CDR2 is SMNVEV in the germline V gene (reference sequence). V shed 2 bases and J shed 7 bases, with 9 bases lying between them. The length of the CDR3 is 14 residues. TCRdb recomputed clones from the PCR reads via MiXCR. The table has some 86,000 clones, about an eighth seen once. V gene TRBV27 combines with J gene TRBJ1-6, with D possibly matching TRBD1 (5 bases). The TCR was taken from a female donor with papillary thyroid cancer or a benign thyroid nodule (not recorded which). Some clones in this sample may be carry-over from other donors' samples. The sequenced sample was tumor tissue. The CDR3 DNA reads TGTGCCAGCAGTTTACGCGGGGCCAATTCACCCCTCCACTTT. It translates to CASSLRGANSPLHF.